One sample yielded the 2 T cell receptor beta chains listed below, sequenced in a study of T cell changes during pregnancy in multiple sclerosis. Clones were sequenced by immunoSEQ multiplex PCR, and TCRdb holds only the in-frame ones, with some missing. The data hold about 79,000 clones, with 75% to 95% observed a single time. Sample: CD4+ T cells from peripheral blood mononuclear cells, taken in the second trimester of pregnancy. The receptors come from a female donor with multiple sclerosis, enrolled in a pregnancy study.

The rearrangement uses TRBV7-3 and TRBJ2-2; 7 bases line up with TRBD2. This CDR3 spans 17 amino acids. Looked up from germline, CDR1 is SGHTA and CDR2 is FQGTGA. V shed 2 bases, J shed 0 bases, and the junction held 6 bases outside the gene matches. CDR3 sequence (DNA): TGTGCCAGCAGCTTACGGGCGGGAGTCTCGAACACCGGGGAGCTGTTTTTT. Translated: CASSLRAGVSNTGELFF.

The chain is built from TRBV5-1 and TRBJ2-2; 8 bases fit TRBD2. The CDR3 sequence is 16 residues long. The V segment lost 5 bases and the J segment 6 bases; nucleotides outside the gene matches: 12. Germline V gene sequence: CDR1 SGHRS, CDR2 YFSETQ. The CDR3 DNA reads TGCGCCAGCAGTTTTTCCCTCGGACTAGCCCCCGGGGAGCTGTTTTTT. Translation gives CASSFSLGLAPGELFF.